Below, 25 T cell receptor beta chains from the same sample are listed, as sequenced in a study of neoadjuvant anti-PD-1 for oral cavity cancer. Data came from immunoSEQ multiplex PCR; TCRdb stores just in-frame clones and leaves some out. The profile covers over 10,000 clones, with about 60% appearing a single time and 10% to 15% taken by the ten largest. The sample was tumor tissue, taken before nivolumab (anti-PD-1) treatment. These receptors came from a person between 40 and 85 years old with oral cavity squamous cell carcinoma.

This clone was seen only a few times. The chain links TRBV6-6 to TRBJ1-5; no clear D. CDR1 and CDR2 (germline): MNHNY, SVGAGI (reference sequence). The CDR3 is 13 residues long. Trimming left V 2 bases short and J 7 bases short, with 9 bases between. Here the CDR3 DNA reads TGTGCCAGCAGTTACGTCCTAGAGCAGCCCCAGCATTTT. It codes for CASSYVLEQPQHF.

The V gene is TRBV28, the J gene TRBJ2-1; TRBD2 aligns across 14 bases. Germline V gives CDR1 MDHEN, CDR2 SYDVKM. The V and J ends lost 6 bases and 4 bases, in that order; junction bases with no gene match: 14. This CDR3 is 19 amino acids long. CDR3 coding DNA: TGTGCCAGCAGCAGCGTGAGGGGACTAGCGGGAGCTTCGTACAATGAGCAGTTCTTC. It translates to CASSSVRGLAGASYNEQFF.

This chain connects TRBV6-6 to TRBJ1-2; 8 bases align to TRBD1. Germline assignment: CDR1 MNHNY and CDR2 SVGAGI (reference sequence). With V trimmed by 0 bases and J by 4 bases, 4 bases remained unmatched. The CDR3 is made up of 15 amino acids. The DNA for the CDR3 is TGTGCCAGCAGTTACTCGGGACAGGCCCCCTATGGCTACACCTTC. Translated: CASSYSGQAPYGYTF.

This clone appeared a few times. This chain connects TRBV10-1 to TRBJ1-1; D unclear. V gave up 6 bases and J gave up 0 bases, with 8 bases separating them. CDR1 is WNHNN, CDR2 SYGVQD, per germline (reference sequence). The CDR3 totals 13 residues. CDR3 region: CASRRQMNTEAFF. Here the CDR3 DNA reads TGCGCCAGCAGGCGGCAGATGAACACTGAAGCTTTCTTT.

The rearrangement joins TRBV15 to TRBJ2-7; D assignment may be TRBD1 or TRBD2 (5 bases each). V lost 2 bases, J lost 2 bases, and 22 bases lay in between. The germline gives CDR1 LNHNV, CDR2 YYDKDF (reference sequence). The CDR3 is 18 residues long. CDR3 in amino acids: CATSRTHGAGLAAYEQYF. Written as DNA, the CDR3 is TGTGCCACCAGCAGAACTCATGGGGCGGGCCTAGCCGCCTACGAGCAGTACTTC.

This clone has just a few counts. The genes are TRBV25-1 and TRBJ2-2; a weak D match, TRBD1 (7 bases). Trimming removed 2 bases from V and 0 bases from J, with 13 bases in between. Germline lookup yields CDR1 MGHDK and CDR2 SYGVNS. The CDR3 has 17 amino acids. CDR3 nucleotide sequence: TGTGCCAGCAGTGAAGGAGGGGACAGAGCGAACACCGGGGAGCTGTTTTTT. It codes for CASSEGGDRANTGELFF.

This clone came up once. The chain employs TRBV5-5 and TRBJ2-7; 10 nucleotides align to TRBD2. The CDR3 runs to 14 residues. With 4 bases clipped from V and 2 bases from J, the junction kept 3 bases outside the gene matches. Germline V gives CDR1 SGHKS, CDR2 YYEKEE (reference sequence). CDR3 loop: CASSPGLATYEQYF. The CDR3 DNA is TGTGCCAGCAGCCCGGGACTAGCGACCTACGAGCAGTACTTC.

CDR3 in DNA: TGTGCCAGCAGTTTTGGGTCAGGTCTAGGGTATGGCTACACCTTC. Translated: CASSFGSGLGYGYTF. The chain has TRBV28 and TRBJ1-2; D unclear. The germline V and J ends were trimmed by 3 bases and 5 bases, with 16 bases remaining between them. Germline assignment: CDR1 MDHEN and CDR2 SYDVKM. This CDR3 has 15 residues.

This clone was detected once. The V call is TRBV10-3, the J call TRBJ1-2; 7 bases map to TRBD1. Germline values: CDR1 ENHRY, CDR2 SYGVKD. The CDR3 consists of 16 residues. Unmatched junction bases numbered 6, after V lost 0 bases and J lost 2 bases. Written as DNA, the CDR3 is TGTGCCATCAGTGAGTCGACAGGGTACGGGAACTATGGCTACACCTTC. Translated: CAISESTGYGNYGYTF.

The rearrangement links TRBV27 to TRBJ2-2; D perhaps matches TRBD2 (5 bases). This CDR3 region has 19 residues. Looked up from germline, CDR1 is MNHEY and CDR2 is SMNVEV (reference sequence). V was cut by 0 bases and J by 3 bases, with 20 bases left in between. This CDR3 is CASSLSGRAALGDTGELFF. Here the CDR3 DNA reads TGTGCCAGCAGTTTATCAGGGCGAGCGGCCCTCGGTGACACCGGGGAGCTGTTTTTT.

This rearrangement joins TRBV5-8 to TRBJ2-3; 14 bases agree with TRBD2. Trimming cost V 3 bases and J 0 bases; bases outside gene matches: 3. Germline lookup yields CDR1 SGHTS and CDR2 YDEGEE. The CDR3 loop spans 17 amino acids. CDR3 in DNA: TGTGCCAGCAGCTCCTGGACTAGCGGGGGGAGCACAGATACGCAGTATTTT. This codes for CASSSWTSGGSTDTQYF.

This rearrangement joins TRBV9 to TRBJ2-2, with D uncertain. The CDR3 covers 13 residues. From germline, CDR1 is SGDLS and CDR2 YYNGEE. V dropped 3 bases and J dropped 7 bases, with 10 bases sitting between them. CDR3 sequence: CASSGHDIGELFF. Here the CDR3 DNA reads TGTGCCAGCAGCGGCCACGATATCGGGGAGCTGTTTTTT.

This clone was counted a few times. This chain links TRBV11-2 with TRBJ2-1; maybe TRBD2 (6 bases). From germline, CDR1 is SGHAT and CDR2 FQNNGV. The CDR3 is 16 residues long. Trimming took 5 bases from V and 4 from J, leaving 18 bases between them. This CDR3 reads CASSPRPGLTYNEQFF. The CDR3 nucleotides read TGTGCCAGCAGCCCTCGACCGGGACTTACATACAATGAGCAGTTCTTC.

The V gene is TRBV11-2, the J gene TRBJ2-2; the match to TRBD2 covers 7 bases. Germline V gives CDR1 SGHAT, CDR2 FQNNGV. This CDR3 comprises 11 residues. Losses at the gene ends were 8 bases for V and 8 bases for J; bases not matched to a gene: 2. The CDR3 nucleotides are TGTGCCAGCGGTAGCGGGGGGGAGCTGTTTTTT. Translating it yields CASGSGGELFF.

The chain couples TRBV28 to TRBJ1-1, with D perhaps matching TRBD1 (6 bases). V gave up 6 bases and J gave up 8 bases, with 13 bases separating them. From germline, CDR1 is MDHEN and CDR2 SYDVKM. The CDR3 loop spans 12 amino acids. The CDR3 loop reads CASSQGTSEAFF. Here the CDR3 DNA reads TGTGCCAGCAGCCAAGGGACATCGGAAGCTTTCTTT.

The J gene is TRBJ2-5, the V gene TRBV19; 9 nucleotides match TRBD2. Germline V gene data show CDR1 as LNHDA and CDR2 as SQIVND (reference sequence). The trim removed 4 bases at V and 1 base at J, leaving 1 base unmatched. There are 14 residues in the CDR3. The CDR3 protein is CASSTSGVQETQYF. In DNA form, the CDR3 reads TGTGCCAGTAGTACTAGCGGGGTCCAAGAGACCCAGTACTTC. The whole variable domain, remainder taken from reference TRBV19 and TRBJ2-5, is DGGITQSPKYLFRKEGQNVTLSCEQNLNHDAMYWYRQDPGQGLRLIYYSQIVNDFQKGDIAEGYSVSREKKESFPLTVTSAQKNPTAFYLCASSTSGVQETQYFGPGTRLLVL.

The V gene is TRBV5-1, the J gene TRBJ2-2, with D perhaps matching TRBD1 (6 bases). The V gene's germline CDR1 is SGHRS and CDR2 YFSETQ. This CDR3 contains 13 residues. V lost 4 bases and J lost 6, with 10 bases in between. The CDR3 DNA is TGCGCCAGCAGCGGCAGGGGTTCCGGGGAGCTGTTTTTT. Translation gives CASSGRGSGELFF.

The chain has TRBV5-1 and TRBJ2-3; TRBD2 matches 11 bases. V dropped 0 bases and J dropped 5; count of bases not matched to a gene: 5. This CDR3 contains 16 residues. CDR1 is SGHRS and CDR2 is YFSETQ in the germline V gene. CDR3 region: CASSLGLAGGEDTQYF. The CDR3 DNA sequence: TGCGCCAGCAGCTTGGGGCTAGCGGGAGGTGAAGATACGCAGTATTTT. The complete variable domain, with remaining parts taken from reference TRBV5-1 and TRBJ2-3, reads KAGVTQTPRYLIKTRGQQVTLSCSPISGHRSVSWYQQTPGQGLQFLFEYFSETQRNKGNFPGRFSGRQFSNSRSEMNVSTLELGDSALYLCASSLGLAGGEDTQYFGPGTRLTVL.

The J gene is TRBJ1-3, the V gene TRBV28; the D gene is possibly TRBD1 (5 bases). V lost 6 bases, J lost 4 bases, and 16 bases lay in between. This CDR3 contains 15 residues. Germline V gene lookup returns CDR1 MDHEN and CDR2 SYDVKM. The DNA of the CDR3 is TGTGCCAGCAGCACTCCTACAGGAAGAGGAAACACCATATATTTT. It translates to CASSTPTGRGNTIYF.

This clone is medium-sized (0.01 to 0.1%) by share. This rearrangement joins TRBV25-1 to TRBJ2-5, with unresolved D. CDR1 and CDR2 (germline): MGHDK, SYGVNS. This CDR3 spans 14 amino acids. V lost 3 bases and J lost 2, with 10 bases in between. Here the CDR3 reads CASSDPDGQETQYF. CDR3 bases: TGTGCCAGCAGTGACCCGGACGGTCAAGAGACCCAGTACTTC.

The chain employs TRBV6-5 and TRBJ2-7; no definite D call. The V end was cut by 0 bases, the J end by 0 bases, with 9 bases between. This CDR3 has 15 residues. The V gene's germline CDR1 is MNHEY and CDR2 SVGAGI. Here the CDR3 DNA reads TGTGCCAGCAGTTACTCGACCCCTAGCTCCTACGAGCAGTACTTC. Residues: CASSYSTPSSYEQYF.

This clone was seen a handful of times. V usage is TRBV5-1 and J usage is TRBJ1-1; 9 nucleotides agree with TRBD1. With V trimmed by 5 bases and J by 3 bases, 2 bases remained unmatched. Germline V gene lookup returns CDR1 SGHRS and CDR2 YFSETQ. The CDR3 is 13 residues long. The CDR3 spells CASRRQGDTEAFF. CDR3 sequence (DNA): TGCGCCAGCAGGAGACAGGGGGACACTGAAGCTTTCTTT.

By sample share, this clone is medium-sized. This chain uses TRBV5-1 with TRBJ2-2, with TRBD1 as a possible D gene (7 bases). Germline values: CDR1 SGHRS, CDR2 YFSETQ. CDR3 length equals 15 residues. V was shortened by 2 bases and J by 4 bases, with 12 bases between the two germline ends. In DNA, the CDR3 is TGCGCCAGCAGCTTTCGACAGGGAGGCACCGGGGAGCTGTTTTTT. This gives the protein CASSFRQGGTGELFF. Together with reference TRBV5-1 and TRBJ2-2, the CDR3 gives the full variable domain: KAGVTQTPRYLIKTRGQQVTLSCSPISGHRSVSWYQQTPGQGLQFLFEYFSETQRNKGNFPGRFSGRQFSNSRSEMNVSTLELGDSALYLCASSFRQGGTGELFFGEGSRLTVL.

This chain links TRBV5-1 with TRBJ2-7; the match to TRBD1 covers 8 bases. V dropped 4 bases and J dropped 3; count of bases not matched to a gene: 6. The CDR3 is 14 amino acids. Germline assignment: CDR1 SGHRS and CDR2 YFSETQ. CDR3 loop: CASSTSTGVYEQYF. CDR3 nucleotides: TGCGCCAGCAGCACCTCGACAGGGGTCTACGAGCAGTACTTC.

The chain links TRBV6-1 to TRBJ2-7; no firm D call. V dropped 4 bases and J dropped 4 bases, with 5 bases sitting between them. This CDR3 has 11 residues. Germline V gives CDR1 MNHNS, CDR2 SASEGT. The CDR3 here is CASSVHYEQYF. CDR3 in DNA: TGTGCCAGCAGTGTCCATTACGAGCAGTACTTC.